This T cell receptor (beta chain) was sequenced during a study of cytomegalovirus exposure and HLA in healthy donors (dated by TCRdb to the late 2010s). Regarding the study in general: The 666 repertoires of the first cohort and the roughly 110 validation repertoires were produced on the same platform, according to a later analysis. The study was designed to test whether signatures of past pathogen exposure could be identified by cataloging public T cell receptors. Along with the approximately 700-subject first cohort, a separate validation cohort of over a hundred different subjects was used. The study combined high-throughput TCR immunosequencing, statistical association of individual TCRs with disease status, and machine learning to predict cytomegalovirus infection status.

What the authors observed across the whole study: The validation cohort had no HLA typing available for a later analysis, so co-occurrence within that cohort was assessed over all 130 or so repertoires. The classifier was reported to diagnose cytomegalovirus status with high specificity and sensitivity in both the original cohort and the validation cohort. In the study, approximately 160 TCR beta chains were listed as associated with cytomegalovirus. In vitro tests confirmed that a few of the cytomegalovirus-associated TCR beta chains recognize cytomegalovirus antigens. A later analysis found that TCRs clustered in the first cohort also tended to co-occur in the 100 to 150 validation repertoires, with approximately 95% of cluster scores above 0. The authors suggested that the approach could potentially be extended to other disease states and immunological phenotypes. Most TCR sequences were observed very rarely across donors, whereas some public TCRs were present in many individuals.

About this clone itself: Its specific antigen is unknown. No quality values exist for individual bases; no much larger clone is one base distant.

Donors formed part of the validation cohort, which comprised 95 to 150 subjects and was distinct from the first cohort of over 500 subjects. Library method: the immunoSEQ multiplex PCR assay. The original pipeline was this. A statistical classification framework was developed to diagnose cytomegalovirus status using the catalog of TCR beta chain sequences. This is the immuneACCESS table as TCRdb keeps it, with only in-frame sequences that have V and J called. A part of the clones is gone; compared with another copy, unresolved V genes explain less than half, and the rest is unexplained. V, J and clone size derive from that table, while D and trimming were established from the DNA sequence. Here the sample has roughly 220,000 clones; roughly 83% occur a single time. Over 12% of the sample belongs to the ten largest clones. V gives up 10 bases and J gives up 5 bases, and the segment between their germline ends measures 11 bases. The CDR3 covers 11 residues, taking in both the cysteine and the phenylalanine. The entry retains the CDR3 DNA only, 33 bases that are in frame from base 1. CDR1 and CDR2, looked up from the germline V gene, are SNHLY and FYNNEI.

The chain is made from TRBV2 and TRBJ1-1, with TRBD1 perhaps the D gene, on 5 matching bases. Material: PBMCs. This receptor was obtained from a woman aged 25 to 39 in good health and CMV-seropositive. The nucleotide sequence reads TGTGCCAACATGGGGGTAACTGAAGCTTTCTTT. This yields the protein CANMGVTEAFF.